The present TCR beta chain was sequenced within a study of T cells after yellow fever vaccination. The CDR3 is 18 amino acids. CDR1 SGDLS and CDR2 YYNGEE come from the germline V gene. Deletions cut 4 bases from V and 3 bases from J, with 20 bases between. Study-level results: After the booster, nearly 98% of CD4 and roughly nine tenths of CD8 primary-response clones were re-detected.

As to this clonotype: The target antigen is unknown.

One entry per CDR3 protein results from TCRdb running MiXCR on the 5' RACE reads. The repertoire holds some 600,000 distinct CDR3 sequences, approximately 16% seen once, with approximately 15% in the top ten. The chain uses TRBV9 and TRBJ1-6, with D possibly being TRBD1 (5 bases). Sequencing was performed on PBMCs, taken 4 to 5 days after the first yellow fever vaccination. The receptor's source is a man younger than 35 who received the YFV17D yellow fever vaccine. This CDR3 reads CASSPQAGAKGYNSPLHF. In DNA form, the CDR3 reads TGTGCCAGCAGCCCACAGGCCGGGGCGAAGGGCTATAATTCACCCCTCCACTTT.